The rows below give T cell receptor beta chains drawn from one sample of a study of early T cells in non-severe SARS-CoV-2 infection. TCRdb ran MiXCR on the 5' RACE reads and lists one entry per CDR3 protein. The table has tens of thousands of distinct CDR3 sequences, about 5% seen once. The source material was whole blood. These receptor sequences come from an adult who was a healthcare worker with PCR-confirmed SARS-CoV-2 infection or an uninfected control (not recorded which). Both conserved end residues are part of each CDR3. D genes are given only for firm matches. Clone sizes are given selectively: once, few, many, or a class where the clone is expanded.

V gene	D gene	clone size	J gene	CDR3 protein	CDR3 DNA
TRBV12-3/TRBV12-4	TRBD1	few	TRBJ2-7	CASSLAGTGGGEQYF	TGTGCCAGCAGTTTAGCCGGGACAGGGGGCGGCGAGCAGTACTTC
TRBV12-3/TRBV12-4	.	few	TRBJ1-4	CASGGGGYEKLFF	TGTGCCAGCGGGGGCGGGGGTTATGAAAAACTGTTTTTT
TRBV18	TRBD2	many	TRBJ2-3	CASSPPGLAGGNTDTQYF	TGTGCCAGCTCACCCCCGGGACTAGCGGGGGGCAACACAGATACGCAGTATTTT
TRBV11-2	.	few	TRBJ2-1	CASSSGRGGASYNEQFF	TGTGCCAGCAGCTCTGGCAGGGGGGGGGCGAGTTACAATGAGCAGTTCTTC
TRBV27	.	many	TRBJ1-2	CASSFPGEGSGYGYTF	TGTGCCAGCAGTTTCCCCGGGGAGGGGTCTGGCTATGGCTACACCTTC
TRBV4-3	.	.	TRBJ2-3	CASSQEGGGLRTDTQYF	TGCGCCAGCAGCCAAGAAGGGGGGGGATTACGCACAGATACGCAGTATTTT
TRBV7-2	.	many	TRBJ2-3	CASSSTWGDTQYF	TGTGCCAGCAGCTCGACGTGGGGAGATACGCAGTATTTT
TRBV7-2	.	.	TRBJ2-2	CASSLPGELFF	TGTGCCAGCAGCTTACCCGGGGAGCTGTTTTTT
TRBV27	.	few	TRBJ1-5	CASSFGQYNQPQHF	TGTGCCAGCAGTTTTGGGCAATACAATCAGCCCCAGCATTTT
TRBV5-1	TRBD1	many	TRBJ2-1	CASSLRQGEGNEQFF	TGCGCCAGCAGCTTGAGGCAGGGGGAAGGAAATGAGCAGTTCTTC
TRBV2	.	few	TRBJ1-1	CASRYGDTEAFF	TGTGCCAGCAGGTATGGGGACACTGAAGCTTTCTTT
TRBV20-1	TRBD1	many	TRBJ2-1	CSARDLGTVNEQFF	TGCAGTGCTAGAGATCTCGGGACAGTCAATGAGCAGTTCTTC
TRBV20-1	TRBD1	many	TRBJ1-6	CSASDRDRGASPLHF	TGCAGTGCTAGCGACCGGGACAGGGGAGCTTCACCCCTCCACTTT
TRBV5-4	TRBD1	few	TRBJ2-4	CASSQTMDRLAKNIQYF	TGTGCCAGCAGCCAAACCATGGACAGGCTAGCCAAAAACATTCAGTACTTC
TRBV28	.	many	TRBJ2-5	CASLGASRNQETQYF	TGTGCCAGCCTCGGGGCCAGCAGGAACCAAGAGACCCAGTACTTC
TRBV12-3/TRBV12-4	TRBD1	few	TRBJ2-1	CASSSQGASYNEQFF	TGTGCCAGCAGCTCACAGGGGGCCTCCTACAATGAGCAGTTCTTC
TRBV5-1	.	many	TRBJ2-3	CASSAGTAASTDTQYF	TGCGCCAGCAGCGCCGGGACCGCAGCCAGCACAGATACGCAGTATTTT
TRBV11-2	TRBD1	many	TRBJ2-7	CASSLVSSFWDRDYEQYF	TGTGCCAGCAGCTTAGTTTCCTCTTTTTGGGACAGGGACTACGAGCAGTACTTC
TRBV29-1	TRBD1	.	TRBJ1-2	CSVPGQDGSNYGYTF	TGCAGCGTTCCGGGACAGGATGGCTCTAACTATGGCTACACCTTC
TRBV7-8	TRBD1	.	TRBJ2-6	CASSHDRDRGVRGANVLTF	TGTGCCAGCAGCCACGACCGGGACAGGGGAGTTCGTGGGGCCAACGTCCTGACTTTC
TRBV14	.	medium-sized	TRBJ2-1	CASSPSSGAGSYNEQFF	TGTGCCAGCAGCCCAAGTTCCGGGGCTGGCTCCTACAATGAGCAGTTCTTC
TRBV10-3	.	few	TRBJ2-2	CAISERRAGELFF	TGTGCCATCAGTGAGAGGAGGGCCGGGGAGCTGTTTTTT
TRBV7-3	.	few	TRBJ2-1	CASSLDPKSGQFF	TGTGCCAGCAGCTTAGATCCTAAATCCGGGCAGTTCTTC
TRBV11-2	.	few	TRBJ1-1	CASSLQGTTEAFF	TGTGCCAGCAGCTTACAAGGTACCACTGAAGCTTTCTTT
TRBV4-2	TRBD1	many	TRBJ1-5	CASSSRQGHQPQHF	TGTGCCAGCAGCTCCAGACAGGGCCATCAGCCCCAGCATTTT
TRBV5-6	.	medium-sized	TRBJ1-6	CASSLAGYNSPLHF	TGTGCCAGCAGCTTGGCGGGGTATAATTCACCCCTCCACTTT
TRBV19	.	few	TRBJ1-3	CASNPSTGGNTIYF	TGTGCCAGTAATCCATCGACAGGAGGAAACACCATATATTTT
TRBV11-2	.	few	TRBJ1-2	CASGGRLVGGYTF	TGTGCCAGCGGCGGCAGGCTCGTGGGGGGCTACACCTTC
TRBV13	.	.	TRBJ1-5	CASSSWKDAQPQHF	TGTGCCAGCAGCTCCTGGAAAGACGCTCAGCCCCAGCATTTT
TRBV3-1	.	many	TRBJ1-1	CASRWGQENTEAFF	TGTGCCAGCAGATGGGGGCAGGAGAACACTGAAGCTTTCTTT
TRBV29-1	.	many	TRBJ1-3	CSALYSSGNTIYF	TGCAGCGCCCTGTACTCCTCTGGAAACACCATATATTTT
TRBV5-1	.	many	TRBJ2-7	CASTSSDSLYEQYF	TGCGCCAGCACCTCCTCAGACAGCCTCTACGAGCAGTACTTC
TRBV15	.	many	TRBJ2-5	CATSRDEGVETQYF	TGTGCCACCAGCAGAGATGAGGGGGTAGAGACCCAGTACTTC
TRBV7-9	.	many	TRBJ1-4	CASSLGRTNEKLFF	TGTGCCAGCAGTCTGGGGAGGACTAATGAAAAACTGTTTTTT
TRBV20-1	.	few	TRBJ2-6	CSAPPSGASSSGANVLTF	TGCAGTGCGCCCCCTTCGGGAGCCTCGAGCTCTGGGGCCAACGTCCTGACTTTC
TRBV19	.	many	TRBJ2-2	CASTLNERELFF	TGTGCCAGTACCTTAAATGAGCGGGAGCTGTTTTTT
TRBV7-3	.	.	TRBJ2-3	CASGGPSDTQYF	TGTGCCAGCGGGGGGCCCTCGGATACGCAGTATTTT
TRBV20-1	TRBD1	many	TRBJ2-7	CSARDLQGGNEQYF	TGCAGTGCTAGAGATTTACAGGGGGGTAACGAGCAGTACTTC
TRBV2	.	many	TRBJ2-1	CASSEMISSSYNEQFF	TGTGCCAGCAGTGAAATGATTTCCAGCTCCTACAATGAGCAGTTCTTC